The rows below give T cell receptor beta chains drawn from one sample of a study of blood T cell repertoires in COVID-19. Data came from immunoSEQ multiplex PCR; TCRdb stores just in-frame clones and leaves some out. The table records approximately 150,000 clones, approximately 80% of them present only once. Sequenced: peripheral blood. All receptors derive from a human donor in a cohort sampled during active COVID-19. CDR3s include the opening cysteine and the closing phenylalanine or tryptophan. The D gene is left open where the match is weak. Only some rows state a clone size, as once, few, many or a class for expanded clones.

CDR3aa: CASSLPRGVNYGYTF
CDR3nt: TGTGCCAGCAGCTTGCCCAGGGGGGTTAACTATGGCTACACCTTC
j_gene: TRBJ1-2
v_gene: TRBV5-4
d_gene: TRBD1
abundance: NA

CDR3aa: CATNPRQGRTGELFF
CDR3nt: TGTGCCACAAACCCGAGACAGGGGAGAACCGGGGAGCTGTTTTTT
j_gene: TRBJ2-2
v_gene: TRBV28
d_gene: TRBD1
abundance: NA

CDR3aa: CASSLGTGEAYGYTF
CDR3nt: TGTGCCAGCAGCTTGGGGACTGGGGAGGCCTATGGCTACACCTTC
j_gene: TRBJ1-2
v_gene: TRBV5-4
d_gene: NA
abundance: NA

CDR3aa: CASSYRDRTGEAFF
CDR3nt: TGTGCCAGCAGTTACAGGGATAGGACAGGTGAAGCTTTCTTT
j_gene: TRBJ1-1
v_gene: TRBV2
d_gene: TRBD1
abundance: NA

CDR3aa: CASSLQRDTQYF
CDR3nt: TGTGCCAGCAGCTTACAGCGAGATACGCAGTATTTT
j_gene: TRBJ2-3
v_gene: TRBV11-2
d_gene: NA
abundance: few

CDR3aa: CNTAGFPRIQETQYF
CDR3nt: TGTAACACTGCGGGTTTCCCCCGTATACAAGAGACCCAGTACTTC
j_gene: TRBJ2-5
v_gene: TRBV10-3
d_gene: NA
abundance: few

CDR3aa: CASSFLLRETQYF
CDR3nt: TGTGCCAGCAGTTTCCTCCTGCGAGAGACCCAGTACTTC
j_gene: TRBJ2-5
v_gene: TRBV12-3/TRBV12-4
d_gene: NA
abundance: NA

CDR3aa: CASRQGYGYTF
CDR3nt: TGTGCCAGCAGGCAGGGGTATGGCTACACCTTC
j_gene: TRBJ1-2
v_gene: TRBV6-6
d_gene: NA
abundance: NA

CDR3aa: CSVEGVNTEAFF
CDR3nt: TGCAGCGTTGAAGGAGTGAACACTGAAGCTTTCTTT
j_gene: TRBJ1-1
v_gene: TRBV29-1
d_gene: NA
abundance: NA

CDR3aa: CSVDRQGLTEAFF
CDR3nt: TGCAGCGTTGATCGGCAGGGCTTGACTGAAGCTTTCTTT
j_gene: TRBJ1-1
v_gene: TRBV29-1
d_gene: NA
abundance: once

CDR3aa: CASSSLTPSTDTQYF
CDR3nt: TGCGCCAGCAGTTCCCTAACTCCTAGCACAGATACGCAGTATTTT
j_gene: TRBJ2-3
v_gene: TRBV5-1
d_gene: NA
abundance: NA

CDR3aa: CASSRGTGSVTEAFF
CDR3nt: TGTGCCAGCAGCCGAGGGACAGGGTCGGTAACTGAAGCTTTCTTT
j_gene: TRBJ1-1
v_gene: TRBV7-9
d_gene: TRBD1
abundance: NA

CDR3aa: CASSSGLAGVGTQYF
CDR3nt: TGTGCCAGCAGCTCCGGACTAGCGGGAGTAGGGACCCAGTACTTC
j_gene: TRBJ2-5
v_gene: TRBV5-4
d_gene: TRBD2
abundance: NA

CDR3aa: CASSIGPSGISYF
CDR3nt: TGTGCCAGTAGTATAGGCCCTAGCGGGATCTCCTACTTC
j_gene: TRBJ2-5
v_gene: TRBV19
d_gene: TRBD2
abundance: NA

CDR3aa: CASSPDRGNYGYTF
CDR3nt: TGTGCCAGCTCACCAGACAGGGGAAACTATGGCTACACCTTC
j_gene: TRBJ1-2
v_gene: TRBV18
d_gene: TRBD1
abundance: NA

CDR3aa: CASSLTTGSQPQHF
CDR3nt: TGTGCCAGCAGCTTAACGACAGGGAGTCAGCCCCAGCATTTT
j_gene: TRBJ1-5
v_gene: TRBV11-2
d_gene: TRBD1
abundance: once

CDR3aa: CASSLAGMETQYF
CDR3nt: TGTGCCAGCAGCTTAGCCGGGATGGAGACCCAGTACTTC
j_gene: TRBJ2-5
v_gene: TRBV11-2
d_gene: NA
abundance: NA

CDR3aa: CASSQRTLMGPVYNEQFF
CDR3nt: TGTGCCAGCAGCCAAAGGACGCTTATGGGGCCTGTTTACAATGAGCAGTTCTTC
j_gene: TRBJ2-1
v_gene: TRBV4-2
d_gene: NA
abundance: once

CDR3aa: CASRVDSSTDTQYF
CDR3nt: TGTGCCAGCAGGGTTGACAGTTCCACAGATACGCAGTATTTT
j_gene: TRBJ2-3
v_gene: TRBV2
d_gene: NA
abundance: NA

CDR3aa: CASSELGLKETQYF
CDR3nt: TGTGCCAGCAGTGAACTAGGACTAAAAGAGACCCAGTACTTC
j_gene: TRBJ2-5
v_gene: TRBV2
d_gene: NA
abundance: NA

CDR3aa: CASSELKGVMNTEAFF
CDR3nt: TGTGCCAGCAGTGAACTAAAAGGGGTCATGAACACTGAAGCTTTCTTT
j_gene: TRBJ1-1
v_gene: TRBV2
d_gene: NA
abundance: NA

CDR3aa: CASSSGQGYNEQFF
CDR3nt: TGTGCCAGCAGTTCGGGACAGGGCTACAATGAGCAGTTCTTC
j_gene: TRBJ2-1
v_gene: TRBV5-4
d_gene: TRBD1
abundance: NA

CDR3aa: CAWSRDIVQETQYF
CDR3nt: TGTGCCTGGAGTCGGGACATCGTCCAAGAGACCCAGTACTTC
j_gene: TRBJ2-5
v_gene: TRBV30
d_gene: NA
abundance: NA

CDR3aa: CASSRGLAGGSSYNEQFF
CDR3nt: TGTGCCAGCAGCCGGGGACTAGCGGGGGGGAGCTCCTACAATGAGCAGTTCTTC
j_gene: TRBJ2-1
v_gene: TRBV7-6
d_gene: TRBD2
abundance: NA

CDR3aa: CASSQGLGGPYEQYF
CDR3nt: TGTGCCAGCAGCCAAGGTTTGGGAGGGCCCTACGAGCAGTACTTC
j_gene: TRBJ2-7
v_gene: TRBV4-2
d_gene: TRBD2
abundance: NA

CDR3aa: CASSKARGTQIYNEQFF
CDR3nt: TGTGCCAGCAGCAAAGCTCGGGGGACCCAAATTTACAATGAGCAGTTCTTC
j_gene: TRBJ2-1
v_gene: TRBV21-1
d_gene: NA
abundance: NA

CDR3aa: CASSMVGGGGYGYTF
CDR3nt: TGTGCCAGCAGTATGGTGGGGGGCGGGGGCTATGGCTACACCTTC
j_gene: TRBJ1-2
v_gene: TRBV6-5
d_gene: NA
abundance: once

CDR3aa: CASSLAAGGLDEQFF
CDR3nt: TGTGCCAGCAGCTTAGCGGCGGGGGGGCTTGATGAGCAGTTCTTC
j_gene: TRBJ2-1
v_gene: TRBV7-6
d_gene: TRBD2
abundance: NA

CDR3aa: CASSLRQGANQPQHF
CDR3nt: TGTGCCAGCAGTTTACGACAGGGGGCCAATCAGCCCCAGCATTTT
j_gene: TRBJ1-5
v_gene: TRBV27
d_gene: TRBD1
abundance: NA

CDR3aa: CASRRLGGNTIYF
CDR3nt: TGTGCCAGTCGGCGGCTTGGTGGAAACACCATATATTTT
j_gene: TRBJ1-3
v_gene: TRBV19
d_gene: NA
abundance: NA

CDR3aa: CSVEGTGDNYGYTF
CDR3nt: TGCAGCGTTGAAGGGACAGGGGACAACTATGGCTACACCTTC
j_gene: TRBJ1-2
v_gene: TRBV29-1
d_gene: TRBD1
abundance: NA

CDR3aa: CARGLTGFNEKLFF
CDR3nt: TGTGCCCGGGGACTGACAGGCTTCAATGAAAAACTGTTTTTT
j_gene: TRBJ1-4
v_gene: TRBV30
d_gene: NA
abundance: once

CDR3aa: CASTGGVNQPQHF
CDR3nt: TGTGCCAGCACTGGAGGGGTCAATCAGCCCCAGCATTTT
j_gene: TRBJ1-5
v_gene: TRBV2
d_gene: NA
abundance: NA

CDR3aa: CASSLGLAYPYEQYF
CDR3nt: TGTGCCAGCAGCTTAGGGCTAGCCTATCCCTACGAGCAGTACTTC
j_gene: TRBJ2-7
v_gene: TRBV7-8
d_gene: NA
abundance: NA

CDR3aa: CSVGDQGAGYGYTF
CDR3nt: TGCAGCGTTGGGGATCAGGGGGCGGGCTATGGCTACACCTTC
j_gene: TRBJ1-2
v_gene: TRBV29-1
d_gene: TRBD1
abundance: NA

CDR3aa: CASSRNTGGDTQYF
CDR3nt: TGTGCCAGCAGCCGAAACACAGGGGGGGATACGCAGTATTTT
j_gene: TRBJ2-3
v_gene: TRBV3-1/TRBV3-2
d_gene: TRBD1
abundance: NA

CDR3aa: CASSLPSTEAFF
CDR3nt: TGTGCCAGCAGCCTCCCTAGCACTGAAGCTTTCTTT
j_gene: TRBJ1-1
v_gene: TRBV12-3/TRBV12-4
d_gene: NA
abundance: NA

CDR3aa: CASSLGTSGVQETQYF
CDR3nt: TGCGCCAGCAGCCTAGGGACTAGCGGGGTTCAAGAGACCCAGTACTTC
j_gene: TRBJ2-5
v_gene: TRBV5-1
d_gene: TRBD2
abundance: NA

CDR3aa: CASSLNRGPNNSPLHF
CDR3nt: TGTGCCAGTAGCCTTAACAGGGGCCCGAATAATTCACCCCTCCACTTT
j_gene: TRBJ1-6
v_gene: TRBV19
d_gene: TRBD1
abundance: NA

CDR3aa: CASSASGTGVSGTF
CDR3nt: TGTGCCAGCAGCGCCTCCGGGACAGGGGTTTCGGGCACCTTC
j_gene: TRBJ1-2
v_gene: TRBV9
d_gene: TRBD1
abundance: NA

CDR3aa: CATSRDLNAAEAFF
CDR3nt: TGTGCCACCAGCAGAGATCTTAACGCAGCTGAAGCTTTCTTT
j_gene: TRBJ1-1
v_gene: TRBV15
d_gene: NA
abundance: NA